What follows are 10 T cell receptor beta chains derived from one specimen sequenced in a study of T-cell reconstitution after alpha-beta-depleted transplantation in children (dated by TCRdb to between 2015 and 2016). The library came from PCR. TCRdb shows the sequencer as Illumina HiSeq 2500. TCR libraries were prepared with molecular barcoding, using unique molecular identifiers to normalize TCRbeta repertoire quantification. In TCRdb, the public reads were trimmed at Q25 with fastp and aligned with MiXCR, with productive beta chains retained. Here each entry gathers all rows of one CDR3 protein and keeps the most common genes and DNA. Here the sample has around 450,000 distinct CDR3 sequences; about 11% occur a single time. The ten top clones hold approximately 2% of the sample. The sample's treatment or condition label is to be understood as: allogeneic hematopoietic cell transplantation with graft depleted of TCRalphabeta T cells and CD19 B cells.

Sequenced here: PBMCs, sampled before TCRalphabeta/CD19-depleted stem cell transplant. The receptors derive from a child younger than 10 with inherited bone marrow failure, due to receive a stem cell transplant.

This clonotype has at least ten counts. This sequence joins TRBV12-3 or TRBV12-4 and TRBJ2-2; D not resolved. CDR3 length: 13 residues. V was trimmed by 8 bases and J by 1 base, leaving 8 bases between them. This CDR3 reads CASSRLNTGELFF. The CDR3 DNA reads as TGTGCCAGCTCACGACTGAACACCGGGGAGCTGTTTTTT.

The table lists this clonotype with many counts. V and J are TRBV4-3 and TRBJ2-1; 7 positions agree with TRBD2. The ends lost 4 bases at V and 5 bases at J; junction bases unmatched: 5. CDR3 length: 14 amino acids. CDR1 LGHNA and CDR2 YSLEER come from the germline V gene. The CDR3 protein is CASSPHREDNEQFF. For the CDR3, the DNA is TGCGCCAGCAGCCCCCACCGGGAGGACAATGAGCAGTTCTTC.

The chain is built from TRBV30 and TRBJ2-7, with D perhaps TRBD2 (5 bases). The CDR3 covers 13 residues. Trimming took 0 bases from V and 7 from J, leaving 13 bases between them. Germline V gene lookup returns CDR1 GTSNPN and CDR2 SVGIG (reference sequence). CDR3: CAWSVMVDWEQYF. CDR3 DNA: TGTGCCTGGAGTGTCATGGTGGACTGGGAGCAGTACTTC.

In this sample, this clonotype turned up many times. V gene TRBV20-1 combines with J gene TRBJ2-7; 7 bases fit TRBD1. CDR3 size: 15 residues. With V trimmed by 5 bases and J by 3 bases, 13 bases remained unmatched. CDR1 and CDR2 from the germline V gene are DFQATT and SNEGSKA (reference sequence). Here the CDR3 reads CSALSATGSYYEQYF. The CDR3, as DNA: TGCAGTGCTCTCAGTGCGACAGGGAGCTACTACGAGCAGTACTTC.

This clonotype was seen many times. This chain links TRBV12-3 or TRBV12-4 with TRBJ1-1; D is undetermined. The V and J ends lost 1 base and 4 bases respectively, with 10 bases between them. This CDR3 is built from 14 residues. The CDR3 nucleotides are TGTGCCAGCAGTTTAGGTTCCTCTGTCACTGAAGCTTTCTTT. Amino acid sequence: CASSLGSSVTEAFF.

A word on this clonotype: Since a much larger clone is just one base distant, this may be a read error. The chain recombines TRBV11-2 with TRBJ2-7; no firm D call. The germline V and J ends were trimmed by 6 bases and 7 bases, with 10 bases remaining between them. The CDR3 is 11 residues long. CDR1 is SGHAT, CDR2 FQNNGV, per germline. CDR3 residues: CASRLLQEQYF. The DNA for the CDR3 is TGTGCCAGCAGATTGCTTCAAGAGCAGTACTTC. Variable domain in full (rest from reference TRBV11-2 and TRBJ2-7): EAGVAQSPRYKIIEKRQSVAFWCNPISGHATLYWYQQILGQGPKLLIQFQNNGVVDDSQLPKDRFSAERLKGVDSTLKIQPAKLEDSAVYLCASRLLQEQYFGPGTRLTVT.

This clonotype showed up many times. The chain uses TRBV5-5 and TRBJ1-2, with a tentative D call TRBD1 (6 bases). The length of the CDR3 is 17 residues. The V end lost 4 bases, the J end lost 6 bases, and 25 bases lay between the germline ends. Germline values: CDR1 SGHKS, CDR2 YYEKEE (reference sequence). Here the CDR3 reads CASSPGGGLLRSDGYTF. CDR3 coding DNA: TGTGCCAGCAGCCCAGGCGGGGGCCTACTACGTTCAGATGGCTACACCTTC.

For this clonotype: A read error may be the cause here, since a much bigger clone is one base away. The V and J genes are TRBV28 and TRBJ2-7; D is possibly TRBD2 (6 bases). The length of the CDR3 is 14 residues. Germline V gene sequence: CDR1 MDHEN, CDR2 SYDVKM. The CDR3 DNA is TGTGCCAGCAGTGTCGGGGGAGCTTCCTACGACCAGTACTTC. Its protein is CASSVGGASYDQYF. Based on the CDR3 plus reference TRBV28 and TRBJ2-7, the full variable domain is DVKVTQSSRYLVKRTGEKVFLECVQDMDHENMFWYRQDPGLGLRLIYFSYDVKMKEKGDIPEGYSVSREKKERFSLILESASTNQTSMYLCASSVGGASYDQYFGPGTRLTVT.

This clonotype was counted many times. The CDR3 DNA follows: TGTGCCAGCAGCCAAGACCGGCAGGGGGCTTTGGAGACCCAGTACTTC. It yields the protein CASSQDRQGALETQYF. This chain uses TRBV4-2 with TRBJ2-5, with 8 positions matching TRBD1. V shed 0 bases and J 5 bases; nucleotides not matched to a gene: 8. The CDR3 contains 16 residues. Germline V gene sequence: CDR1 LGHNA, CDR2 YNFKEQ.

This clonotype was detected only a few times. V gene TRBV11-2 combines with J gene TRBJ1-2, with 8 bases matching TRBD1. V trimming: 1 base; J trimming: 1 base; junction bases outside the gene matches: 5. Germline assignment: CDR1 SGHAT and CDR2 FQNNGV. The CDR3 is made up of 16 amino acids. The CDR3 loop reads CASSLADRGGNYGYTF. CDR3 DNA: TGTGCCAGCAGCTTAGCCGACAGGGGTGGTAACTATGGCTACACCTTC.